These 10 T cell receptor beta chains came from one sample sequenced in a study of T cells expressing NK-cell markers. TCRdb reprocessed the 5' RACE reads and stores each CDR3 protein as one record, lacking DNA. This sample contains a few hundred thousand distinct CDR3 sequences. What was sequenced was blood T cells: a sorted CD56 or NKG2C T cell subset, CD4+ or CD8+ T cells, or bulk PBMC T cells (not recorded which). These receptors all come from a man aged 18 to 29 in good health.

The V gene is TRBV12-3 or TRBV12-4, the J gene TRBJ2-5. This CDR3 is built from 14 residues. The CDR3 loop reads CASSLAVGQETQYF.

J is TRBJ2-3 and V is TRBV7-6; without DNA, the TCRdb call of TRBD1 cannot be checked. The CDR3 is made up of 15 amino acids. Germline assignment: CDR1 SGHVS and CDR2 FNYEAQ. CDR3 amino acids: CASSLGLQGADTQYF.

CDR3 amino acids: CASSPVAGGFTDTQYF. V is TRBV12-3 or TRBV12-4 and J is TRBJ2-3; TCRdb's D gene call, TRBD2, goes unchecked for lack of DNA. This CDR3 spans 16 amino acids.

The chain combines TRBV20-1 with TRBJ2-7; TCRdb's D call, TRBD1, is unchecked because there is no DNA. The CDR3 runs 13 residues. Germline loops: CDR1 DFQATT, CDR2 SNEGSKA (reference sequence). The CDR3 protein is CSAATGISYEQYF.

The V and J genes are TRBV11-2 and TRBJ2-2; TCRdb designates TRBD2, a call that cannot be tested without DNA. This CDR3 has 14 residues. Germline CDR1 is SGHAT and CDR2 is FQNNGV. The CDR3 is CASTHAHSPGELFF.

This rearrangement joins TRBV11-1 to TRBJ2-7; TCRdb reports TRBD2, a call that lacks DNA to check it against. The CDR3 has 16 amino acids. CDR1 and CDR2 (germline): SGHAT, FQDESV (reference sequence). The CDR3 sequence is CASSWRDSGSSYEQYF. Full variable domain (missing parts from reference TRBV11-1 and TRBJ2-7): EAEVAQSPRYKITEKSQAVAFWCDPISGHATLYWYRQILGQGPELLVQFQDESVVDDSQLPKDRFSAERLKGVDSTLKIQPAELGDSAMYLCASSWRDSGSSYEQYFGPGTRLTVT.

The rearrangement uses TRBV5-1 and TRBJ1-1; absent DNA, TCRdb's TRBD1 call cannot be checked. CDR3 length: 14 residues. Germline V gene data show CDR1 as SGHRS and CDR2 as YFSETQ. This CDR3 reads CASSSSGPRDEAFF.

The V call is TRBV5-1, the J call TRBJ1-4; the TRBD1 assignment by TCRdb is unverifiable without DNA. Germline V CDR1 and CDR2: SGHRS, YFSETQ. This CDR3 has 14 residues. CDR3 amino acids: CASSQGQPNEKLFF.

The V call is TRBV12-3 or TRBV12-4, the J call TRBJ1-5; TCRdb names TRBD1, which stays unverified in the absence of DNA. The CDR3 is 15 residues long. The CDR3 spells CASSPLGGSNQPQHF.

The genes are TRBV12-3 or TRBV12-4 and TRBJ1-2. The length of the CDR3 is 12 residues. The CDR3 protein is CASSLVQGGYTF.